One and the same sample provided the 22 T cell receptor beta chains below, sequenced in a study of shared T cell receptors in the human thymus. TCRdb's table, derived via immunoSEQ multiplex PCR, lists solely in-frame clones and lacks some. The sample consists of hundreds of thousands of clones, roughly 86% of them appearing once. The same sample was also used in a study of human thymus T cells.

Sequenced material: thymocytes. All receptors derive from a boy younger than two with a congenital heart defect.

In its sample, this clone was seen once. The chain joins TRBV5-4 to TRBJ2-1, with 8 nucleotides matching TRBD2. The V gene's germline CDR1 is SGHNT and CDR2 YYREEE (reference sequence). V trimming: 1 base; J trimming: 6 bases; junction bases outside the gene matches: 6. The length of the CDR3 is 15 residues. Here the CDR3 reads CASSLTSGYSNEQFF. The CDR3 DNA sequence: TGTGCCAGCAGCTTGACTAGCGGATACTCCAATGAGCAGTTCTTC.

This sequence joins TRBV28 and TRBJ1-1; no definite D call. The CDR3 is 14 residues long. Between the trimmed V and J ends, which lost 8 bases and 0 bases, there was a span of 13 bases. Germline CDR1 reads MDHEN; CDR2 reads SYDVKM. The CDR3 region has the DNA TGTGCCAGCCCGCCAGGCAACATGAACACTGAAGCTTTCTTT. Protein sequence: CASPPGNMNTEAFF. Full variable domain (missing parts from reference TRBV28 and TRBJ1-1): DVKVTQSSRYLVKRTGEKVFLECVQDMDHENMFWYRQDPGLGLRLIYFSYDVKMKEKGDIPEGYSVSREKKERFSLILESASTNQTSMYLCASPPGNMNTEAFFGQGTRLTVV.

The genes are TRBV7-2 and TRBJ1-2; 8 positions agree with TRBD1. Germline CDR1 is SGHTA and CDR2 is FQGNSA. CDR3 length: 16 residues. V trimming: 0 bases; J trimming: 3 bases; junction bases outside the gene matches: 6. DNA of the CDR3: TGTGCCAGCAGCTTAGCTGGACAGGGTCGACACTATGGCTACACCTTC. Amino acid sequence: CASSLAGQGRHYGYTF.

The rearrangement uses TRBV4-2 and TRBJ1-4, with D possibly being TRBD1 (6 bases). Looked up from germline, CDR1 is LGHNA and CDR2 is YNFKEQ. The CDR3 is made up of 16 amino acids. The germline V and J ends were trimmed by 4 bases and 5 bases, with 17 bases remaining between them. CDR3 sequence (DNA): TGTGCCAGCAGCCGGCCCAAGACAGGAAAAAATGAAAAACTGTTTTTT. Amino acid sequence: CASSRPKTGKNEKLFF.

This clone was counted between two and nine times. The chain combines TRBV5-1 with TRBJ2-1; maybe TRBD2 (5 bases). CDR1 and CDR2 (germline): SGHRS, YFSETQ. The CDR3 consists of 11 residues. Between the trimmed V and J ends, which lost 0 bases and 13 bases, there was a span of 8 bases. CDR3 DNA sequence: TGCGCCAGCAGCTTGGTGGGAGATCAGTTCTTC. It codes for CASSLVGDQFF.

This chain uses TRBV19 with TRBJ1-1, with no clear D. The length of the CDR3 is 13 residues. V was shortened by 3 bases and J by 5 bases, with 10 bases between the two germline ends. Germline loops: CDR1 LNHDA, CDR2 SQIVND (reference sequence). The CDR3 nucleotides read TGTGCCAGTAGTATGCGGGGAAGGACTGAAGCTTTCTTT. Translated: CASSMRGRTEAFF.

This chain links TRBV7-2 with TRBJ1-2, with D hard to call. Trimming stripped 5 bases from V and 8 bases from J, with 15 bases between. CDR1 is SGHTA and CDR2 is FQGNSA in the germline V gene. The CDR3 extends over 13 amino acids. The CDR3 sequence: CASSPSGAGGYTF. CDR3 in DNA: TGTGCCAGCAGCCCCTCGGGAGCAGGAGGCTACACCTTC.

Concerning this clone itself: The CDR3 does not close with the conserved phenylalanine or tryptophan, likely indicating a read error. Because the CDR3's place on the DNA is in doubt, the DNA is left out and the CDR3 is given as listed by TCRdb. V gene TRBV2 combines with J gene TRBJ1-1. The CDR3 length equals 8 residues, ends included. Germline loops: CDR1 SNHLY, CDR2 FYNNEI. The CDR3 protein is CASIPLGG.

This chain connects TRBV4-3 to TRBJ2-2, with D uncertain. From germline, CDR1 is LGHNA and CDR2 YSLEER. Deletions cut 0 bases from V and 6 bases from J, with 11 bases between. This CDR3 is 15 amino acids long. The CDR3 spells CASSQDPVFPGELFF. In nucleotides, the CDR3 is TGCGCCAGCAGCCAAGATCCGGTATTCCCCGGGGAGCTGTTTTTT.

This clone has just a few counts. The CDR3 DNA reads as TGTGCCAGCAGCACTCGCGGATCGTTGCGCCCTGAAGCTTTCTTT. Its translation is CASSTRGSLRPEAFF. The V call is TRBV5-6, the J call TRBJ1-1; D gene unclear. There are 15 residues in the CDR3. Germline V gives CDR1 SGHDT, CDR2 YYEEEE. V shed 4 bases and J shed 6 bases, with 19 bases lying between them.

V gene TRBV19 combines with J gene TRBJ2-7; TRBD2 might be the D (6 bases). V dropped 5 bases and J dropped 5 bases, with 25 bases sitting between them. The CDR3 has 17 amino acids. Germline lookup yields CDR1 LNHDA and CDR2 SQIVND (reference sequence). CDR3 loop: CASSPSESAGTVDEQYF. DNA of the CDR3: TGTGCCAGTAGTCCCTCTGAATCGGCGGGAACTGTAGACGAGCAGTACTTC.

The J gene is TRBJ2-7, the V gene TRBV10-1; weak D call: TRBD1 (5 bases). Germline CDR1 is WNHNN and CDR2 is SYGVQD (reference sequence). The V end was cut by 0 bases, the J end by 2 bases, with 11 bases between. CDR3 length: 15 residues. The CDR3 loop is CASSESSRVPYEQYF. The CDR3 bases are TGCGCCAGCAGTGAGTCCTCCAGGGTCCCCTACGAGCAGTACTTC.

The genes are TRBV12-5 and TRBJ1-2, with D perhaps TRBD1 (5 bases). The CDR3 extends over 14 amino acids. Deletions cut 0 bases from V and 6 bases from J, with 11 bases between. From germline, CDR1 is LGHNT and CDR2 FRNRAP. The CDR3 region has the DNA TGTGCTAGTGGTTTGGTACTTCGGGGGGATGGCTACACCTTC. Its protein is CASGLVLRGDGYTF.

V and J are TRBV9 and TRBJ2-7; D is possibly TRBD1 (6 bases). Germline CDR1 SGDLS, CDR2 YYNGEE. CDR3 length: 14 residues. V lost 3 bases and J 3 bases, leaving 13 bases between the germline ends. As DNA, the CDR3 is TGTGCCAGCAGCGCCAGTGGACAGATCTACGAGCAGTACTTC. It specifies CASSASGQIYEQYF. Supplemented by reference TRBV9 and TRBJ2-7, the full variable domain reads DSGVTQTPKHLITATGQRVTLRCSPRSGDLSVYWYQQSLDQGLQFLIQYYNGEERAKGNILERFSAQQFPDLHSELNLSSLELGDSALYFCASSASGQIYEQYFGPGTRLTVT.

The V call is TRBV7-2, the J call TRBJ2-3, with 9 bases lining up with TRBD2. Germline lookup yields CDR1 SGHTA and CDR2 FQGNSA. V was pared by 5 bases and J by 3 bases, with 15 bases of the junction left unmatched. The CDR3 totals 18 residues. DNA for the CDR3: TGTGCCAGCAGCCCCCCCGTTCTAGCGGGGTTGAGGACAGATACGCAGTATTTT. As protein: CASSPPVLAGLRTDTQYF.

The V call is TRBV19, the J call TRBJ2-7; perhaps TRBD1 as D (5 bases). Between the trimmed V and J ends, which lost 9 bases and 3 bases, there was a span of 18 bases. Germline V gene lookup returns CDR1 LNHDA and CDR2 SQIVND (reference sequence). CDR3 size: 14 residues. CDR3 nucleotide sequence: TGTGCCAGCAGCCCTCGCGACAGACTCTACGAGCAGTACTTC. Its translation: CASSPRDRLYEQYF.

The V call is TRBV6-4, the J call TRBJ2-3; the match to TRBD2 covers 12 bases. This CDR3 comprises 17 residues. J gave up 1 base and V 2 bases, and 4 bases lay outside the gene matches. Germline lookup yields CDR1 MRHNA and CDR2 SNTAGT. The CDR3: CASSDPRLAGGTDTQYF. CDR3 sequence (DNA): TGTGCCAGCAGTGACCCTAGACTAGCGGGGGGCACAGATACGCAGTATTTT.

This chain links TRBV6-5 with TRBJ2-5; D unresolved. Trimming removed 0 bases at V and 5 bases at J, with 7 bases between. CDR3 length: 13 amino acids. CDR1 is MNHEY, CDR2 SVGAGI, per germline. This CDR3 reads CASSYSPRETQYF. In nucleotides, the CDR3 is TGTGCCAGCAGTTACTCGCCTCGGGAGACCCAGTACTTC.

V usage is TRBV4-3 and J usage is TRBJ1-2; 10 positions match TRBD1. V lost 0 bases, J lost 4 bases, and 5 bases stayed unmatched. The CDR3 has 16 amino acids. Germline V gene lookup returns CDR1 LGHNA and CDR2 YSLEER. For the CDR3, the DNA is TGCGCCAGCAGCCAAGAAGGGGACAGGGGAGGCTATGGCTACACCTTC. Translating it yields CASSQEGDRGGYGYTF.

The gene calls are TRBV18 and TRBJ2-7, with TRBD1 as a possible D gene (6 bases). This CDR3 contains 15 residues. Germline loops: CDR1 KGHSH, CDR2 LQKENI. V was shortened by 6 bases and J by 1 base, with 16 bases between the two germline ends. CDR3 in amino acids: CASSPDTGWSYEQYF. The CDR3 region has the DNA TGTGCCAGCTCGCCCGATACAGGGTGGTCCTACGAGCAGTACTTC.

V is TRBV7-8 and J is TRBJ1-1, with D possibly TRBD1 on 5 matching bases. Germline-derived CDR1 and CDR2 are SGHVS and FQNEAQ. The V gene lost 2 bases and the J gene lost 0 bases, with 7 bases spanning the gap. The CDR3 consists of 14 residues. The CDR3 DNA sequence: TGTGCCAGCAGCTTAACAGGTATGAACACTGAAGCTTTCTTT. Its translation is CASSLTGMNTEAFF.

V gene TRBV18 combines with J gene TRBJ2-5, with 7 bases fitting TRBD2. This CDR3 region has 16 residues. Germline assignment: CDR1 KGHSH and CDR2 LQKENI. The V and J ends lost 3 bases and 5 bases, in that order; junction bases with no gene match: 12. The CDR3 sequence: CASSPPLGGRQETQYF. The CDR3 DNA reads TGTGCCAGCTCACCCCCCCTAGGCGGGAGACAGGAGACCCAGTACTTC.